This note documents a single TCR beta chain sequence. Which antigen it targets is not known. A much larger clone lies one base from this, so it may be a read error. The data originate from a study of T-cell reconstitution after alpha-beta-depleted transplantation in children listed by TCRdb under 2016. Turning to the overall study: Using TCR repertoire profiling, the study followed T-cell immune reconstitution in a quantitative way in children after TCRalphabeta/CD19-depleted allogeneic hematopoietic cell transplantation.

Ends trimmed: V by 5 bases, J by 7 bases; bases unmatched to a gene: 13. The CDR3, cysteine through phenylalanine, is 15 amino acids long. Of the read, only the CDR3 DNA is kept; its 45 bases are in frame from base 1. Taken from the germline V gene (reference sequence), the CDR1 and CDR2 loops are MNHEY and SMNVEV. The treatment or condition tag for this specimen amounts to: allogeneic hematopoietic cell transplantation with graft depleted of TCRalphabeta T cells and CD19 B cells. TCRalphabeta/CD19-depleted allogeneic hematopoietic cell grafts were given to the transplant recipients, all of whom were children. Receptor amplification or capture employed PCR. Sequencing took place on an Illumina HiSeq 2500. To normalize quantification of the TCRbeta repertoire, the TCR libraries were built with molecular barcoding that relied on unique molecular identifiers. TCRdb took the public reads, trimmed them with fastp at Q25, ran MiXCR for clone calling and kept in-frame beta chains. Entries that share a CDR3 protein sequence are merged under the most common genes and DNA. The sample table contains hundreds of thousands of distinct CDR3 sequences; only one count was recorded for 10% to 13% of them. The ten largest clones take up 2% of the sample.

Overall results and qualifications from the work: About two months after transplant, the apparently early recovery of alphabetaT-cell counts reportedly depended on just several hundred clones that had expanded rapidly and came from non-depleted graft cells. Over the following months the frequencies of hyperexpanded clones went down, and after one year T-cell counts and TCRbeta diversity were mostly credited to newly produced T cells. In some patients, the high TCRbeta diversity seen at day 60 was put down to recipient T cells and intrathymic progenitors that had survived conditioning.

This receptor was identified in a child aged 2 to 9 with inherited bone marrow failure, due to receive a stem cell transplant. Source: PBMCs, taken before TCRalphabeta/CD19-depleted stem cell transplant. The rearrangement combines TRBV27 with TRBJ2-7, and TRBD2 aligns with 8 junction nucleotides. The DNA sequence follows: TGTGCCAGCAGTCTGGCGGGACTAGTGGGAGAAGAGCAGTACTTC. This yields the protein CASSLAGLVGEEQYF.